Detailed here is one T cell receptor beta chain. Its antigen remains unidentified. These data originate in a study of CD8+CD57+ T cells in acquired aplastic anemia. Study-wide background: CD4+ and CD8+ cells, once sorted, gave DNA averaging roughly 3.2 ug. Study-wide points: Patients versus controls showed no significant CD8+ Simpson's diversity difference.

CDR1 is SGDLS and CDR2 is YYNGEE in the germline V gene. This CDR3 has 15 residues. The ends lost 0 bases at V and 4 bases at J; junction bases unmatched: 4. TCR beta VDJ and CDR3 profiles were obtained from a genomic DNA template. Each CDR3 protein is one row after TCRdb ran MiXCR on the reads. The sample has tens of thousands of distinct CDR3 sequences; 40% to 55% are singletons. The clonotype originates from a human donor in good health, serving as a control. The sample comprised sorted CD4+, CD8+, or CD8+CD57+ T cells (not recorded which) from PBMCs. V gene TRBV9 combines with J gene TRBJ2-7; 10 bases map to TRBD2. CDR3 DNA: TGTGCCAGCAGCGTAGGTCGGACTAGCGGATACGAGCAGTACTTC. This sequence encodes CASSVGRTSGYEQYF. The variable domain in full, with the rest retrieved from reference TRBV9 and TRBJ2-7, is DSGVTQTPKHLITATGQRVTLRCSPRSGDLSVYWYQQSLDQGLQFLIQYYNGEERAKGNILERFSAQQFPDLHSELNLSSLELGDSALYFCASSVGRTSGYEQYFGPGTRLTVT.